The present T cell receptor (beta chain) was sequenced within a study of memory B cells and T cells in multiple sclerosis. Stimulus-free culture yielded autoproliferating CFSE-dim and non-proliferating CFSE-high T cells, each sequenced separately. Roughly 5.2x10^7 CFSE-labeled PBMCs were cultured less than nine days unstimulated, then replicate wells were pooled. Without exogenous stimuli, roughly 0.49 uM CFSE-labeled PBMCs were cultured serum-free. Of note for this clone: Antigen unknown.

Germline assignment: CDR1 KGHSH and CDR2 LQKENI. The CDR3 extends over 15 amino acids. After removal of 2 bases from V and 4 bases from J, the junction contained 7 bases not matched to a gene. The study, taken as a whole, reports: Clone-set sizes differed between compartments, so shared clonotype counts needed normalization.

Sequencing was performed with immunoSEQ multiplex PCR; in TCRdb, only in-frame clones are kept and a portion is missing. Of some 49,000 clones listed, approximately 80% are singletons. This sequence was found in a human donor with multiple sclerosis. Sequenced: PBMCs from blood kept in culture. V and J are TRBV18 and TRBJ1-2, with 7 bases identical to TRBD1. Here the CDR3 DNA reads TGTGCCAGCTCACCAGCCGGGACAGCTATCTATGGCTACACCTTC. Translated: CASSPAGTAIYGYTF.